This T cell receptor beta chain appears in the sequencing data of a study of OX40 agonist ivuxolimab in advanced cancers. In the study overall: An agonistic anti-OX40 (CD134) antibody, ivuxolimab, was used to treat the patients. Partial responses were seen in three patients, one with hepatocellular carcinoma and two with cutaneous melanoma.

The V gene end was trimmed by 5 bases and the J gene end by 3 bases; junction bases not matched to a gene: 3. Germline V lookup: CDR1 MDHEN, CDR2 SYDVKM. The CDR3 is 14 amino acids. It was autoimmune disease history or systemic immunosuppression that excluded patients. Clones were read by immunoSEQ multiplex PCR, and TCRdb kept only the in-frame ones, dropping some. The table lists 55,000 to 65,000 clones, 80% to 90% of them singletons. Here the sequenced sample was CD4+ or CD8+ T cells sorted from blood, taken in a trial of the OX40 agonist ivuxolimab. This clonotype was sampled from an adult with an advanced solid tumor such as melanoma, head and neck, liver or kidney cancer. The rearrangement links TRBV28 to TRBJ2-3, with 9 bases matching TRBD2. As DNA, the CDR3 is TGTGCCAGCAGTATGGCGGGGGGGACAGATACGCAGTATTTT. This codes for CASSMAGGTDTQYF.